This T cell receptor (beta chain) was recovered during a study of HIV-infected children after antiretroviral therapy interruption. Background on the study: Recorded EBV and CMV exposure existed for most children. Samples from the continuous-treatment group were taken at weeks 0, 48 and 150.

The CDR3 is 16 amino acids. J gave up 1 base and V 2 bases, and 6 bases lay outside the gene matches. Germline loops: CDR1 WNHNN, CDR2 SYGVQD (reference sequence). A 3' RACE protocol on RNA, with unique molecular identifiers, produced the TCR library. MiXCR was run by TCRdb on the 3' RACE reads, yielding one entry per CDR3 protein. The sample shows about 89,000 distinct CDR3 sequences, around 6.9% of them seen only once. Study-wide results and limits: After treatment interruption started, naive CD4+ CDR3 overlap across time points dropped.

As for treatment: PENTA 11 planned treatment interruption arm or continuous ART arm. Regarding this clonotype: Its specificity is unknown.

The material was CD45RA+ CD4+ T cells from PBMCs, pooled from several time points, obtained from a donor given antiretroviral therapy, either interrupted or continuous. Stated subset: naive CD4+ CD45RA+ CD45RO- T cells. The V call is TRBV10-1, the J call TRBJ1-2; the match to TRBD1 covers 8 bases. The TCR originated in a pool of human donors with HIV. The chain's CDR3 is CASSEEAGGFNYGYTF. The CDR3 DNA sequence: TGCGCCAGCAGTGAGGAGGCAGGGGGCTTTAACTATGGCTACACCTTC.